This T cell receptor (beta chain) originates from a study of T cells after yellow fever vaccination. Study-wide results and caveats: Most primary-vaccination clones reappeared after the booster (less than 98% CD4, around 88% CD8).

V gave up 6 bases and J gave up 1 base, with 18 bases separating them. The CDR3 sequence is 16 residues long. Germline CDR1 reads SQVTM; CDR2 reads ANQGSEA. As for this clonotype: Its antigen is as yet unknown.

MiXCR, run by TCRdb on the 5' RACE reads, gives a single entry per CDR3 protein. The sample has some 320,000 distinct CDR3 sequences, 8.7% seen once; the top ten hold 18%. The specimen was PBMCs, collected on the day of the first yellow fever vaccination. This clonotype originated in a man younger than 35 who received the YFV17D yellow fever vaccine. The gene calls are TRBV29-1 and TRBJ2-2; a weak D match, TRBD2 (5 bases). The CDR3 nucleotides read TGCAGCGTCACGGGGTTTGAGACGGGGAACACCGGGGAGCTGTTTTTT. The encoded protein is CSVTGFETGNTGELFF.